A single sample gave rise to the 2 T cell receptor beta chains below, sequenced in a study of blood T cell repertoires in COVID-19. The protocol was immunoSEQ multiplex PCR, while the TCRdb copy is restricted to in-frame clones and leaves out a portion. The sample consists of approximately 280,000 clones, about 90% of them appearing once. Sequenced material: PBMCs or T cells enriched from blood (not recorded which). The source of these receptors is a woman aged 55-69 years who had recovered from COVID-19.

This chain links TRBV7-2 with TRBJ1-2; D is unclear. The CDR3 sequence is 13 residues long. Germline V gene data show CDR1 as SGHTA and CDR2 as FQGNSA. Trimming shortened V by 5 bases and J by 8 bases, and 15 bases separated the two germline ends. The CDR3 bases are TGTGCCAGCAGCCCCCAAGGTTTAGCGGGCTACACCTTC. This sequence encodes CASSPQGLAGYTF. The full variable domain, its missing parts supplied by reference TRBV7-2 and TRBJ1-2, is GAGVSQSPSNKVTEKGKDVELRCDPISGHTALYWYRQSLGQGLEFLIYFQGNSAPDKSGLPSDRFSAERTGGSVSTLTIQRTQQEDSAVYLCASSPQGLAGYTFGSGTRLTVV.

The rearrangement uses TRBV28 and TRBJ2-5; 7 bases map to TRBD1. Germline V CDR1 and CDR2: MDHEN, SYDVKM. V lost 4 bases, J lost 9 bases, and 17 bases stayed unmatched. The CDR3 is 16 residues long. The DNA for the CDR3 is TGTGCCAGCAGTTCCCTCCTCAGACAGGGCTCTCCGGCCCAGTACTTC. As protein: CASSSLLRQGSPAQYF.